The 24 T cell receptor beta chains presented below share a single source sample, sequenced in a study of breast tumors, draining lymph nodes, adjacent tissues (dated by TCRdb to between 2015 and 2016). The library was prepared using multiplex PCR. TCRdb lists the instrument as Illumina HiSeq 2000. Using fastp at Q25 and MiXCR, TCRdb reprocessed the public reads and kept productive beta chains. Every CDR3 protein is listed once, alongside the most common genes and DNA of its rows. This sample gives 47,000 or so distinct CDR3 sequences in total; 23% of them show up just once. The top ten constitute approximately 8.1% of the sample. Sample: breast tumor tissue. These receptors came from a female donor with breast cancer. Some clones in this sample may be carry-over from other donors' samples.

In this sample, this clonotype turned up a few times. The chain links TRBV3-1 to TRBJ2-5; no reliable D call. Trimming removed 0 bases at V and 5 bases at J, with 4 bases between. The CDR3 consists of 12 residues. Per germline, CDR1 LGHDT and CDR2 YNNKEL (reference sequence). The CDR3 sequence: CASSQDSETQYF. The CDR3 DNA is TGTGCCAGCAGCCAAGATTCGGAGACCCAGTACTTC.

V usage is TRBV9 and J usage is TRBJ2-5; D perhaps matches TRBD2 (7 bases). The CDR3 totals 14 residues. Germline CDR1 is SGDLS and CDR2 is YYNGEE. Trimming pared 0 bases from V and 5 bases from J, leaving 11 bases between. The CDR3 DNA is TGTGCCAGCAGCGTAGGGGGGGGCCACGAGACCCAGTACTTC. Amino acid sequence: CASSVGGGHETQYF. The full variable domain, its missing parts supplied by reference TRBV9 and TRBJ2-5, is DSGVTQTPKHLITATGQRVTLRCSPRSGDLSVYWYQQSLDQGLQFLIQYYNGEERAKGNILERFSAQQFPDLHSELNLSSLELGDSALYFCASSVGGGHETQYFGPGTRLLVL.

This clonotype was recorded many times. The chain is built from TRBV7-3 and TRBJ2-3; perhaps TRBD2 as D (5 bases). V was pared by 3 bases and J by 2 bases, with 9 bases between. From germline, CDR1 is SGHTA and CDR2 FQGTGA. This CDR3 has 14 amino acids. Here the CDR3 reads CASSFAGDTDTQYF. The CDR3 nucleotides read TGTGCCAGCAGCTTTGCGGGCGACACAGATACGCAGTATTTT. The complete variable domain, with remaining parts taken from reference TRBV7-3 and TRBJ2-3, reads GAGVSQTPSNKVTEKGKYVELRCDPISGHTALYWYRQSLGQGPEFLIYFQGTGAADDSGLPNDRFFAVRPEGSVSTLKIQRTERGDSAVYLCASSFAGDTDTQYFGPGTRLTVL.

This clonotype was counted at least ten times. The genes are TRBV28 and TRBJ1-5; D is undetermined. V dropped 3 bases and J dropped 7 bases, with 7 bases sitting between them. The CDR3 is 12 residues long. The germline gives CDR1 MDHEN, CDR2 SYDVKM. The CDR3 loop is CASSFLYQPQHF. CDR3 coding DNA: TGTGCCAGCAGTTTTTTGTACCAGCCCCAGCATTTT.

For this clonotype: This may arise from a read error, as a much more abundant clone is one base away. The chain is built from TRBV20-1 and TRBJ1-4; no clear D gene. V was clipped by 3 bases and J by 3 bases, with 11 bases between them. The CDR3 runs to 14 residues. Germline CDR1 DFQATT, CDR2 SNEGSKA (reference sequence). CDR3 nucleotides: TGCAGTGCTAGTCCACGTCTTCCTAATGAAAAACTGTTTTTT. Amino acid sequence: CSASPRLPNEKLFF.

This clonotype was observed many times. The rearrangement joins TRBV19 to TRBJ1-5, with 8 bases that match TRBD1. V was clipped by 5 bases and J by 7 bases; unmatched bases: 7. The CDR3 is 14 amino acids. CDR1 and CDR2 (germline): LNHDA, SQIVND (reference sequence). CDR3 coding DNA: TGTGCCAGTAGTGGGTCAGGGGGCTGGCAGCCCCAGCATTTT. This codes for CASSGSGGWQPQHF. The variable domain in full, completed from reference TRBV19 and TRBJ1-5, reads DGGITQSPKYLFRKEGQNVTLSCEQNLNHDAMYWYRQDPGQGLRLIYYSQIVNDFQKGDIAEGYSVSREKKESFPLTVTSAQKNPTAFYLCASSGSGGWQPQHFGDGTRLSIL.

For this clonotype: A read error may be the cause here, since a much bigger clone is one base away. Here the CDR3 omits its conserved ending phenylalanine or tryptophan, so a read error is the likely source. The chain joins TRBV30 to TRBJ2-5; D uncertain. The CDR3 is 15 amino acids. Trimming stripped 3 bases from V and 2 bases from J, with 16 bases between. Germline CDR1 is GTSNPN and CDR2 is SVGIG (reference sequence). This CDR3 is CAWRSPAVVQETQYL. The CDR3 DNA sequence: TGTGCCTGGAGAAGTCCTGCAGTGGTACAAGAGACCCAGTACCTC.

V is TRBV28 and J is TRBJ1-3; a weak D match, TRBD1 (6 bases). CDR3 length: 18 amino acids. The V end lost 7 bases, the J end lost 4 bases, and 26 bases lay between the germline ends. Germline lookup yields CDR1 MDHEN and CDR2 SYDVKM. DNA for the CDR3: TGTGCCAGCAATTCCGACCCCTCGGGGACACACCTAGGAAACACCATATATTTT. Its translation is CASNSDPSGTHLGNTIYF. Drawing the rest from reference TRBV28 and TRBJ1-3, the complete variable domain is DVKVTQSSRYLVKRTGEKVFLECVQDMDHENMFWYRQDPGLGLRLIYFSYDVKMKEKGDIPEGYSVSREKKERFSLILESASTNQTSMYLCASNSDPSGTHLGNTIYFGEGSWLTVV.

CDR3 residues: CASSPDGRSDTQYF. CDR3 bases: TGTGCCAGCTCACCCGACGGAAGATCCGATACGCAGTATTTT. This chain connects TRBV18 to TRBJ2-3; D gene unclear. Germline assignment: CDR1 KGHSH and CDR2 LQKENI. The CDR3 consists of 14 residues. V gave up 3 bases and J gave up 6 bases, with 13 bases separating them.

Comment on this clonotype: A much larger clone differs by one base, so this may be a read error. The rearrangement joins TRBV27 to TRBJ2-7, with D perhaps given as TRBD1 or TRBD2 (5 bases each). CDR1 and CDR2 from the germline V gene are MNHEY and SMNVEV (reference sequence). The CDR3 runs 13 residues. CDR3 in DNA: TGTGCCAGCAGCTCACAGGACTCCTACGAGCGGTACTTC. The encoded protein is CASSSQDSYERYF.

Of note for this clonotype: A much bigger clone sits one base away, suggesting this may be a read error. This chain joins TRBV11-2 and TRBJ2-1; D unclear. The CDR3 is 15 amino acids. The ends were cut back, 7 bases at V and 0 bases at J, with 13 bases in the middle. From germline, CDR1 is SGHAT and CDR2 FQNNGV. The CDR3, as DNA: TGTGCCAGCACCCACAGCGAGAGCTCCTACAATGAGCAGTTCTTC. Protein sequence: CASTHSESSYNEQFF.

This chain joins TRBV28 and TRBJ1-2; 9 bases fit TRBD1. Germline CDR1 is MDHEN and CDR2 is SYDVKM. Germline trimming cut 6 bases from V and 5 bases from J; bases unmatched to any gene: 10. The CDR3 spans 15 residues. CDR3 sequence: CASSRNRGRLYGYTF. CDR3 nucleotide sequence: TGTGCCAGCAGCCGGAACAGGGGGCGCCTGTATGGCTACACCTTC.

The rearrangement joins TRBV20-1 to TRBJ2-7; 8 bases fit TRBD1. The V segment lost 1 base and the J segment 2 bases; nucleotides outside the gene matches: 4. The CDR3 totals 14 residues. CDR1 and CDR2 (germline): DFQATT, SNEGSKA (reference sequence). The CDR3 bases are TGCAGTGCTAGAGGGGACAGGCCCCCCTACGAGCAGTACTTC. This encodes CSARGDRPPYEQYF.

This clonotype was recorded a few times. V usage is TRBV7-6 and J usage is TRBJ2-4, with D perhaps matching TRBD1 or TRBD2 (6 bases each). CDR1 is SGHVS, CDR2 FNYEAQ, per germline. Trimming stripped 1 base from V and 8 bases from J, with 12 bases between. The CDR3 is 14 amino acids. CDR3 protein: CASSLVGGSDIQYF. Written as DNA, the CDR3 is TGTGCCAGCAGCTTAGTGGGGGGCTCTGACATTCAGTACTTC.

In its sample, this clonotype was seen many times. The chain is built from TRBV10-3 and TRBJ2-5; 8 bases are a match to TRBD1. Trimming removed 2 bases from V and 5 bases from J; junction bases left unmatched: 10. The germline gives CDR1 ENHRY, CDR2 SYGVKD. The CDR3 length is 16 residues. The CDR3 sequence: CAISETWTGRGETQYF. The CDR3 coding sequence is TGTGCCATCAGTGAGACATGGACAGGGCGAGGTGAGACCCAGTACTTC.

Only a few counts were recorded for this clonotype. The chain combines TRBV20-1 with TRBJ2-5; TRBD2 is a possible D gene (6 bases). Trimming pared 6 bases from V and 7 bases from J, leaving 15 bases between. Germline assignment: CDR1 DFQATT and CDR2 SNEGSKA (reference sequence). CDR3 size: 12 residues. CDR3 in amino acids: CSAGTRFGTQYF. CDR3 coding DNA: TGCAGTGCCGGGACTCGGTTTGGGACCCAGTACTTC.

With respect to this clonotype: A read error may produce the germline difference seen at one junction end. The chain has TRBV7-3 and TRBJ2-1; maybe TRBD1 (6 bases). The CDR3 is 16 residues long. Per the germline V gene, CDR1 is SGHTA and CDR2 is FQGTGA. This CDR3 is CASSSQGGWANNGQFF. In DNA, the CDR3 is TGTGCCAGCAGCTCCCAAGGGGGTTGGGCCAACAATGGGCAGTTCTTC.

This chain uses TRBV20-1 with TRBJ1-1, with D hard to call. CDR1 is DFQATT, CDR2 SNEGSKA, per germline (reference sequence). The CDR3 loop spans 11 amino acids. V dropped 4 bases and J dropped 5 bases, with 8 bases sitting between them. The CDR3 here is CSAIRSTEAFF. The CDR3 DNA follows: TGCAGTGCTATAAGGAGTACTGAAGCTTTCTTT.

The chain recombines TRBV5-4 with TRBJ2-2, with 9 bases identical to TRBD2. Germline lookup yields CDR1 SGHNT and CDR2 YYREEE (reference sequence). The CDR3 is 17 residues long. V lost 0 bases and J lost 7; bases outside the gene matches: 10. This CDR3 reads CASSLDRRGGADGELFF. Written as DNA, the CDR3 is TGTGCCAGCAGCTTGGATAGGCGGGGGGGCGCCGACGGGGAGCTGTTTTTT.

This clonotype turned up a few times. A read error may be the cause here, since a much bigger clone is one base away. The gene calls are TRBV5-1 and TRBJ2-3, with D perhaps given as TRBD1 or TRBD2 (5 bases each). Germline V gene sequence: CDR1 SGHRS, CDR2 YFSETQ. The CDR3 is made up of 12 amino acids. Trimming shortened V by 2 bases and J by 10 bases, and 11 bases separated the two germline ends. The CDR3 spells CASSLVGDAQYF. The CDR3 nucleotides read TGCGCCAGCAGCTTAGTGGGGGATGCGCAGTATTTT.

CDR3 in DNA: TGTGCCAGCAGCGATACAGGGGGCACTGAAGCTTTCTTT. Translation gives CASSDTGGTEAFF. The chain carries TRBV7-9 and TRBJ1-1, with 8 bases aligning to TRBD1. With V trimmed by 5 bases and J by 4 bases, 3 bases remained unmatched. The V gene's germline CDR1 is SEHNR and CDR2 FQNEAQ (reference sequence). This CDR3 spans 13 amino acids.

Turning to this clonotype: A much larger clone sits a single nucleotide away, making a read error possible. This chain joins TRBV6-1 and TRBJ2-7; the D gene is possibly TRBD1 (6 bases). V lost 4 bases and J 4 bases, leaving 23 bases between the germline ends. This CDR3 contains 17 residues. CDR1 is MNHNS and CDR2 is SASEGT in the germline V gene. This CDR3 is CASSGAAGATNGYEQYF. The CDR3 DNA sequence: TGTGCCAGCAGTGGAGCCGCAGGGGCGACAAACGGTTACGAGCAGTACTTC.

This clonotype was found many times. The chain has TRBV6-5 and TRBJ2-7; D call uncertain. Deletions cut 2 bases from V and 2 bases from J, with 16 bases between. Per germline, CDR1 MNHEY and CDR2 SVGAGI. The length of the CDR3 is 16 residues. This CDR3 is CASSYSDRPHPYEQYF. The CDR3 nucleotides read TGTGCCAGCAGTTACAGCGACCGGCCCCATCCCTACGAGCAGTACTTC.

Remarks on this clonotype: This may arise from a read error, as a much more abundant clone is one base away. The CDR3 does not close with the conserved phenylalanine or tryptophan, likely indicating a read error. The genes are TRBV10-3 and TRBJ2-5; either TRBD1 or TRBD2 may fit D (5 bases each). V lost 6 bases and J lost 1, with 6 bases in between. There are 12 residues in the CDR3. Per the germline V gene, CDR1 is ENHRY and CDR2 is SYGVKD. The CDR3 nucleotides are TGTGCCATCAGGGGGACCCAAGAGACCCAGTACCTC. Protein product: CAIRGTQETQYL.